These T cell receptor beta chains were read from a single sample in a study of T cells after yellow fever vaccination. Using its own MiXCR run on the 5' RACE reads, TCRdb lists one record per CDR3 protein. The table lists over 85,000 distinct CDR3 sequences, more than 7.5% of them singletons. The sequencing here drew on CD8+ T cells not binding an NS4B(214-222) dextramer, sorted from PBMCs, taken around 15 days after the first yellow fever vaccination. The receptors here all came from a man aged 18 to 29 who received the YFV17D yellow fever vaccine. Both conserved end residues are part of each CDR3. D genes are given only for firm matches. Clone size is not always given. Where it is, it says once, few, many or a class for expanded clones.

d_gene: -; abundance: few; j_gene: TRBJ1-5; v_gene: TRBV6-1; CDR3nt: TGTGCCAGCAGTGAAGGGGGCGCGTCCCTCTATAGCAATCAGCCCCAGCATTTT; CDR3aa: CASSEGGASLYSNQPQHF
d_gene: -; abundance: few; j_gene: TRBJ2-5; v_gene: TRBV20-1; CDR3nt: TGCAGTGCTAGAGTAGTGGGCGGGGAGTCCCAAGAGACCCAGTACTTC; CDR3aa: CSARVVGGESQETQYF
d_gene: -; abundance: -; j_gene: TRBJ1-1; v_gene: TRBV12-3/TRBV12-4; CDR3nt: TGTGCCAGCAGTTTAGGTAGGGGAGAGCTTGAAGCTTTCTTT; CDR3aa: CASSLGRGELEAFF
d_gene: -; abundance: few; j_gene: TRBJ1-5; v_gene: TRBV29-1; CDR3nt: TGCAGCGTTACTGACGGGACATATGATCAGCCCCAGCATTTT; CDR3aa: CSVTDGTYDQPQHF
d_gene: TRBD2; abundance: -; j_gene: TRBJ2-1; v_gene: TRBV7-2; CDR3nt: TGTGCCAGCTCCCTAGCGGGGGGCTGGAGTGAGCAGTTCTTC; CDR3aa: CASSLAGGWSEQFF
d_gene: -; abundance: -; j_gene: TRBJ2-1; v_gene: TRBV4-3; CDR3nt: TGCGCCAGCAGCCAAGATAGGGCAGGACACAATGAGCAGTTCTTC; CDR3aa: CASSQDRAGHNEQFF
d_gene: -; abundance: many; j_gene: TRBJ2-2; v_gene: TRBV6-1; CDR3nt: TGTGCCAGCAGTCAGAATCGGAACACCGGGGAGCTGTTTTTT; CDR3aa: CASSQNRNTGELFF
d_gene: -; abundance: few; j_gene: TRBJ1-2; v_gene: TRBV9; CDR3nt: TGTGCCAGCAGCGTAGGGCAGATTTCTTATGGCTACACCTTC; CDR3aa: CASSVGQISYGYTF
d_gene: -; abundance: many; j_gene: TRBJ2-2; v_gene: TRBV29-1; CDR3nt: TGCAGCGTTGATAATCCCGGGGAGCTGTTTTTT; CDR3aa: CSVDNPGELFF
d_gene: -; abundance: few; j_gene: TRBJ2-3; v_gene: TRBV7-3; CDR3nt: TGTGCCAGCAGCTTGAACGGCCCCGGGGGAAGCACAGATACGCAGTATTTT; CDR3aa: CASSLNGPGGSTDTQYF
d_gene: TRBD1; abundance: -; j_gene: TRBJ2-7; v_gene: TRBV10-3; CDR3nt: TGTGCCATCAGAGGGACAGGCCTAACCTACGAGCAGTACTTC; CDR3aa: CAIRGTGLTYEQYF
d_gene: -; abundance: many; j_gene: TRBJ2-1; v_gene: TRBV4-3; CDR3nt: TGCGCCAGCAGCCAAGATCCGGGGAGACCCTACAATGAGCAGTTCTTC; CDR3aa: CASSQDPGRPYNEQFF
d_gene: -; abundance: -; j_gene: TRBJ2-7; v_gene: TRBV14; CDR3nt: TGTGCCAGCAGCCAAGACTGGGGGTCCCCCTACGAGCAGTACTTC; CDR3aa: CASSQDWGSPYEQYF
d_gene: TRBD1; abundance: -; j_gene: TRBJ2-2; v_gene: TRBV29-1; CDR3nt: TGCAGCGCTACAGGGGAGCCAAACACCGGGGAGCTGTTTTTT; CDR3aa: CSATGEPNTGELFF
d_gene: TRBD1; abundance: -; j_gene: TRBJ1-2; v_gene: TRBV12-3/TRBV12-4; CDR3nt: TGTGCCAGCAGTCTCGGGACAGGAACCTATGGCTACACCTTC; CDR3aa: CASSLGTGTYGYTF
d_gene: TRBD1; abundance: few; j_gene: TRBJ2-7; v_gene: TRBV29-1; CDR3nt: TGCAGCGTTGTGCCAGGGGGCTCCTACGAGCAGTACTTC; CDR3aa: CSVVPGGSYEQYF
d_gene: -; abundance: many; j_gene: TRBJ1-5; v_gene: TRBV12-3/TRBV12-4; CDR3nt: TGTGCCAGCAGGAGGGGGTATAGCAATCAGCCCCAGCATTTT; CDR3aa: CASRRGYSNQPQHF
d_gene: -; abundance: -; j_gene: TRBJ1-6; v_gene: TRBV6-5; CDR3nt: TGTGCCAGCAGTTACGGTGGGGGGAATTCACCCCTCCACTTT; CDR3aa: CASSYGGGNSPLHF
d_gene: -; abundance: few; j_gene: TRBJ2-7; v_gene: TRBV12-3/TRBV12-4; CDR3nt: TGTGCCAGCGCCTACTCCTACGAGCAGTACTTC; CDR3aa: CASAYSYEQYF
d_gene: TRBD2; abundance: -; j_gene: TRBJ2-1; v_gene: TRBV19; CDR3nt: TGTGCCAGTAGTATAGCCGGGGGGGTCGCCTACAATGAGCAGTTCTTC; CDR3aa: CASSIAGGVAYNEQFF
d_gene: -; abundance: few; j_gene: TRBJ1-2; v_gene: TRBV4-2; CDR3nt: TGTGCCAGCAGCCACACGGACAGCTATGATGGCTACACCTTC; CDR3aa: CASSHTDSYDGYTF
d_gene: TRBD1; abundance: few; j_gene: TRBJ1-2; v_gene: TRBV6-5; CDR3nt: TGTGCCAGCAGTTACCCGACAGGGGGCGAGGGCTATGGCTACACCTTC; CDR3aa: CASSYPTGGEGYGYTF
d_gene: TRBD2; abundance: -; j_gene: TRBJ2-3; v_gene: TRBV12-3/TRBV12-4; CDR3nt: TGTGCCAGCAGTTTACGGAGACTAGCGCTGTATACGCAGTATTTT; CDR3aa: CASSLRRLALYTQYF
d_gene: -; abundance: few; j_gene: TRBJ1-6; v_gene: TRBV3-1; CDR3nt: TGTGCCAGCAGCCAAGAAGGTGGCACTTATAATTCACCCCTCCACTTT; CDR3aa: CASSQEGGTYNSPLHF
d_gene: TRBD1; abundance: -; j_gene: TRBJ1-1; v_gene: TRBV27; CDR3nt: TGTGCCAGCAGCCGGACAGGGCCGAACACTGAAGCTTTCTTT; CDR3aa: CASSRTGPNTEAFF
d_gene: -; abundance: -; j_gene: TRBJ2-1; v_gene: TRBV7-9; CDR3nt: TGTGCCAGCAGTTTCCCCCACGGTCTCTCACCCGGCAATGAGCAGTTCTTC; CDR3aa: CASSFPHGLSPGNEQFF
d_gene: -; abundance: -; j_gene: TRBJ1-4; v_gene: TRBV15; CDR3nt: TGTGCCACCAGCACCCGTTGGGCCGAAAAACTGTTTTTT; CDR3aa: CATSTRWAEKLFF